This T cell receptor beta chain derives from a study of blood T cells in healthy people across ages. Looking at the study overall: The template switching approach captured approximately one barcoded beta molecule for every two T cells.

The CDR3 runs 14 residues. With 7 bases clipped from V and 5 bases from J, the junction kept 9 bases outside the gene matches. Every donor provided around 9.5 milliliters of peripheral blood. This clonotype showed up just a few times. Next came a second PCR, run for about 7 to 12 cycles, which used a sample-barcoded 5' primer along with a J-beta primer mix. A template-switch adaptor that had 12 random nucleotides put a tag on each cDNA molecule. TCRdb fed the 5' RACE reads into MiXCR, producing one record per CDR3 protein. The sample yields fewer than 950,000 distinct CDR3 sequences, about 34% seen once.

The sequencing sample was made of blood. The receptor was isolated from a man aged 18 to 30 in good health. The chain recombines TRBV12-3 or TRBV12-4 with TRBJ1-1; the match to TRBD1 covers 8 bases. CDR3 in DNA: TGTGCCAGCACCCGGACAGGGATGAGGACTGAAGCTTTCTTT. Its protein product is CASTRTGMRTEAFF.